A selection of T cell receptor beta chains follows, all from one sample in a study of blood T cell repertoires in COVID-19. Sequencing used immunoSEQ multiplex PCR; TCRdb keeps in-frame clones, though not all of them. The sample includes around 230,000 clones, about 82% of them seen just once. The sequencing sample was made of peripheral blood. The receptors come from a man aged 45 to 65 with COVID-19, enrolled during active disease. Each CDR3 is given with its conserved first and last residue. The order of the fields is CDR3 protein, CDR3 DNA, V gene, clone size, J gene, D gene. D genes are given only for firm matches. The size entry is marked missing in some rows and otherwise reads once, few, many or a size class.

CDR3: CASSLGTGNHEQYF
DNA: TGTGCCAGCAGCCTCGGGACAGGGAACCACGAGCAGTACTTC
V: TRBV6-7
size: -
J: TRBJ2-7
D: TRBD1

CDR3: CASSPGNQPQHF
DNA: TGTGCCAGCAGTCCAGGGAATCAGCCCCAGCATTTT
V: TRBV6-6
size: -
J: TRBJ1-5
D: -

CDR3: CASSYFGPGEQYF
DNA: TGTGCCAGCAGTTACTTTGGCCCAGGGGAGCAGTACTTC
V: TRBV6-2/TRBV6-3
size: -
J: TRBJ2-7
D: -

CDR3: CASSYSLGTAYNEQFF
DNA: TGTGCCAGCAGTTACTCCCTGGGGACAGCCTACAATGAGCAGTTCTTC
V: TRBV6-2/TRBV6-3
size: -
J: TRBJ2-1
D: TRBD1

CDR3: CSVVERPSSYNEQFF
DNA: TGCAGCGTTGTTGAGCGGCCCAGCTCCTACAATGAGCAGTTCTTC
V: TRBV29-1
size: -
J: TRBJ2-1
D: -

CDR3: CASSLSFGGASTEAFF
DNA: TGTGCCAGCAGTTTATCATTTGGGGGGGCGAGCACTGAAGCTTTCTTT
V: TRBV27
size: once
J: TRBJ1-1
D: -

CDR3: CASSPGTGAYEQYF
DNA: TGTGCCAGCAGCCCAGGGACTGGAGCCTACGAGCAGTACTTC
V: TRBV5-5
size: -
J: TRBJ2-7
D: -

CDR3: CASSQVTQGAGELFF
DNA: TGTGCCAGCAGCCAAGTGACCCAGGGGGCCGGGGAGCTGTTTTTT
V: TRBV14
size: -
J: TRBJ2-2
D: TRBD1

CDR3: CASSPRGMPYEQYF
DNA: TGTGCCAGCAGTCCCAGGGGTATGCCCTACGAGCAGTACTTC
V: TRBV27
size: -
J: TRBJ2-7
D: -

CDR3: CASSMGQPQAFF
DNA: TGTGCCAGCTCAATGGGACAGCCTCAAGCTTTCTTT
V: TRBV18
size: -
J: TRBJ1-1
D: TRBD1

CDR3: CASSQGVSPLHF
DNA: TGTGCCAGCAGCCAAGGGGTTTCACCCCTCCACTTT
V: TRBV6-5
size: -
J: TRBJ1-6
D: -

CDR3: CASSALSGGGETQYF
DNA: TGTGCCAGCAGTGCCCTAAGCGGGGGTGGAGAGACCCAGTACTTC
V: TRBV25-1
size: -
J: TRBJ2-5
D: TRBD2

CDR3: CASSELTSGGRETQYF
DNA: TGTGCCAGCAGTGAATTAACTAGCGGGGGACGAGAGACCCAGTACTTC
V: TRBV25-1
size: -
J: TRBJ2-5
D: TRBD2

CDR3: CASSSTLQTGPFHF
DNA: TGTGCCAGCAGTTCAACCCTCCAGACAGGTCCTTTCCACTTT
V: TRBV6-5
size: -
J: TRBJ1-6
D: -

CDR3: CASSLFHRSGSNQPQHF
DNA: TGTGCCAGCAGTTTATTCCATAGAAGTGGTAGCAATCAGCCCCAGCATTTT
V: TRBV27
size: -
J: TRBJ1-5
D: -

CDR3: CATSGTSGGGDTQYF
DNA: TGTGCCACCAGCGGGACTAGCGGGGGGGGAGATACGCAGTATTTT
V: TRBV15
size: -
J: TRBJ2-3
D: TRBD2

CDR3: CASSTQPRNTEAFF
DNA: TGTGCCAGCAGCACCCAACCGAGGAACACTGAAGCTTTCTTT
V: TRBV5-8
size: -
J: TRBJ1-1
D: -

CDR3: CASTSYEQYF
DNA: TGTGCCAGCACTTCCTACGAGCAGTACTTC
V: TRBV6-5
size: once
J: TRBJ2-7
D: -

CDR3: CASSPGQVVTGELFF
DNA: TGTGCCAGCTCACCGGGACAGGTAGTCACCGGGGAGCTGTTTTTT
V: TRBV18
size: -
J: TRBJ2-2
D: TRBD1

CDR3: CASSPGQETQYF
DNA: TGTGCCAGCAGCCCCGGCCAAGAGACCCAGTACTTC
V: TRBV7-9
size: once
J: TRBJ2-5
D: -

CDR3: CASRAQGSNTEAFF
DNA: TGTGCCAGCAGAGCACAGGGCTCAAACACTGAAGCTTTCTTT
V: TRBV6-5
size: -
J: TRBJ1-1
D: -

CDR3: CAGGGTGGYGYTF
DNA: TGTGCCGGAGGTGGGACAGGGGGCTATGGCTACACCTTC
V: TRBV2
size: -
J: TRBJ1-2
D: TRBD1

CDR3: CATSRGGNQPQHF
DNA: TGTGCCACCAGCAGGGGAGGGAATCAGCCCCAGCATTTT
V: TRBV19
size: -
J: TRBJ1-5
D: -

CDR3: CASSPGQGLGQFF
DNA: TGTGCCAGTAGTCCTGGACAGGGGCTGGGTCAGTTCTTC
V: TRBV19
size: few
J: TRBJ2-1
D: TRBD1

CDR3: CASSQDPLDRGRYEQYF
DNA: TGTGCCAGCAGCCAAGATCCCCTTGACAGGGGTAGGTACGAGCAGTACTTC
V: TRBV4-2
size: -
J: TRBJ2-7
D: TRBD1

CDR3: CASSQGPSTDTQYF
DNA: TGTGCCAGCAGCCAAGGGCCTAGCACAGATACGCAGTATTTT
V: TRBV3-1/TRBV3-2
size: -
J: TRBJ2-3
D: -

CDR3: CASSSQGALGNEQFF
DNA: TGTGCCAGCAGCTCACAGGGGGCGCTTGGCAATGAGCAGTTCTTC
V: TRBV6-5
size: -
J: TRBJ2-1
D: TRBD1

CDR3: CASLRRGMGELFF
DNA: TGTGCCAGTCTTCGCAGGGGAATGGGGGAGCTGTTTTTT
V: TRBV28
size: -
J: TRBJ2-2
D: -

CDR3: CASSVGLAGGQETQYF
DNA: TGCGCCAGCAGCGTGGGGCTAGCGGGGGGGCAAGAGACCCAGTACTTC
V: TRBV4-1
size: -
J: TRBJ2-5
D: TRBD2

CDR3: CASSIGTGINSPLHF
DNA: TGTGCCAGTAGTATAGGAACAGGGATTAATTCACCCCTCCACTTT
V: TRBV19
size: -
J: TRBJ1-6
D: -

CDR3: CASSLGQGGEQYF
DNA: TGTGCCAGCAGCTTAGGCCAGGGAGGCGAGCAGTACTTC
V: TRBV7-8
size: -
J: TRBJ2-7
D: -

CDR3: CAWSRTSIGTDTQYF
DNA: TGTGCCTGGAGCAGGACTAGCATTGGCACAGATACGCAGTATTTT
V: TRBV30
size: -
J: TRBJ2-3
D: TRBD2

CDR3: CASSRASVASTDTQYF
DNA: TGTGCCAGTAGTCGGGCTAGCGTTGCCTCCACAGATACGCAGTATTTT
V: TRBV19
size: -
J: TRBJ2-3
D: -

CDR3: CASSFTGVGPHNYGYTF
DNA: TGTGCCAGCAGCTTTACAGGGGTTGGCCCCCATAACTATGGCTACACCTTC
V: TRBV7-8
size: -
J: TRBJ1-2
D: TRBD1

CDR3: CASRRGPGETQYF
DNA: TGTGCCAGCAGGCGGGGGCCTGGTGAGACCCAGTACTTC
V: TRBV12-3/TRBV12-4
size: -
J: TRBJ2-5
D: -

CDR3: CASSKKDRATNEKLFF
DNA: TGTGCCAGTAGTAAGAAGGACAGGGCGACTAATGAAAAACTGTTTTTT
V: TRBV19
size: once
J: TRBJ1-4
D: TRBD1

CDR3: CASSALAGGGTDTQYF
DNA: TGTGCCAGCAGCGCCCTAGCGGGGGGCGGGACAGATACGCAGTATTTT
V: TRBV9
size: -
J: TRBJ2-3
D: TRBD2

CDR3: CASILRLTATDTQYF
DNA: TGTGCCAGCATCCTGCGGTTGACAGCGACAGATACGCAGTATTTT
V: TRBV5-8
size: -
J: TRBJ2-3
D: -

CDR3: CASSLQGQMPGELFF
DNA: TGCGCCAGCAGCTTGCAGGGACAGATGCCCGGGGAGCTGTTTTTT
V: TRBV5-1
size: -
J: TRBJ2-2
D: TRBD1

CDR3: CASTIGWGQGSGELFF
DNA: TGTGCCAGCACCATTGGTTGGGGACAGGGATCCGGGGAGCTGTTTTTT
V: TRBV28
size: -
J: TRBJ2-2
D: TRBD1

CDR3: CASSFRGAPNQPQHF
DNA: TGTGCCAGCAGTTTCCGCGGGGCCCCTAATCAGCCCCAGCATTTT
V: TRBV28
size: -
J: TRBJ1-5
D: -

CDR3: CVTMGQSRYNEQFF
DNA: TGCGTCACCATGGGCCAGTCGCGCTACAATGAGCAGTTCTTC
V: TRBV5-1
size: -
J: TRBJ2-1
D: -

CDR3: CSVGRGDTEAFF
DNA: TGCAGCGTTGGGAGGGGAGACACTGAAGCTTTCTTT
V: TRBV29-1
size: -
J: TRBJ1-1
D: -

CDR3: CASSTSGTGPSHF
DNA: TGTGCCAGTAGTACGTCCGGGACAGGGCCTTCCCACTTT
V: TRBV19
size: -
J: TRBJ1-6
D: TRBD1

CDR3: CASSSQGVGNTIYF
DNA: TGTGCCAGCAGCTCCCAGGGGGTTGGAAACACCATATATTTT
V: TRBV7-9
size: once
J: TRBJ1-3
D: TRBD1

CDR3: CASSRGLAGEDTGELFF
DNA: TGTGCCAGCAGCAGGGGACTAGCGGGGGAGGACACCGGGGAGCTGTTTTTT
V: TRBV21-1
size: -
J: TRBJ2-2
D: -

CDR3: CASSVLAPGELFF
DNA: TGTGCCAGCAGTGTATTAGCACCCGGGGAGCTGTTTTTT
V: TRBV2
size: -
J: TRBJ2-2
D: -

CDR3: CASSDGGFSTDTQYF
DNA: TGTGCCAGCAGTGACGGGGGATTTAGCACAGATACGCAGTATTTT
V: TRBV2
size: -
J: TRBJ2-3
D: -

CDR3: CAISIDRDALGNTIYF
DNA: TGTGCCATCAGTATAGACAGGGACGCTCTTGGAAACACCATATATTTT
V: TRBV10-3
size: -
J: TRBJ1-3
D: TRBD1

CDR3: CASSLGQGNYGYTF
DNA: TGCGCCAGCAGCTTGGGGCAGGGAAACTATGGCTACACCTTC
V: TRBV5-1
size: -
J: TRBJ1-2
D: -

CDR3: CASSPGTGNQPQHF
DNA: TGTGCCAGCAGCCCCGGGACAGGCAATCAGCCCCAGCATTTT
V: TRBV3-1/TRBV3-2
size: -
J: TRBJ1-5
D: TRBD1

CDR3: CASSLTQGNTEAFF
DNA: TGTGCCAGCAGCCTCACCCAGGGGAACACTGAAGCTTTCTTT
V: TRBV7-9
size: few
J: TRBJ1-1
D: -

CDR3: CASSQKYQPQHF
DNA: TGTGCCAGCAGTCAAAAATATCAGCCCCAGCATTTT
V: TRBV28
size: -
J: TRBJ1-5
D: -

CDR3: CASSTLRMINEKLFF
DNA: TGTGCCAGCAGCACACTCAGGATGATTAATGAAAAACTGTTTTTT
V: TRBV27
size: -
J: TRBJ1-4
D: -

CDR3: CASSWTGVGQTQYF
DNA: TGCGCCAGCAGTTGGACAGGGGTCGGGCAGACCCAGTACTTC
V: TRBV5-1
size: -
J: TRBJ2-5
D: TRBD1

CDR3: CAGLVKEGSVDRVSNQPQHF
DNA: TGCGCCGGGCTAGTAAAGGAGGGGAGTGTGGACAGGGTGAGCAATCAGCCCCAGCATTTT
V: TRBV4-1
size: -
J: TRBJ1-5
D: TRBD1

CDR3: CASSPGLFGDTEAFF
DNA: TGTGCCAGCAGCCCGGGACTTTTTGGGGACACTGAAGCTTTCTTT
V: TRBV7-9
size: -
J: TRBJ1-1
D: -

CDR3: CASSLVSVDNYEQYF
DNA: TGTGCCAGCAGCTTAGTTTCGGTAGACAATTACGAGCAGTACTTC
V: TRBV11-2
size: -
J: TRBJ2-7
D: -

CDR3: CASSQEGGTILGEQYF
DNA: TGCGCCAGCAGCCAAGAAGGAGGGACCATTTTAGGCGAGCAGTACTTC
V: TRBV4-1
size: -
J: TRBJ2-7
D: -